The TCR beta chain under discussion was sequenced for a study of blood T cell repertoires in COVID-19. Whole-study context: There were acute and convalescent COVID-19 samples, and they came from the United States, Italy and Spain. Sources were T cells, B-cell-depleted T cells, or PBMCs; the material itself was cDNA or gDNA.

Trimming cost V 1 base and J 10 bases, with 13 bases left between them. Germline lookup yields CDR1 LGHNA and CDR2 YNFKEQ. The CDR3 length is 13 residues. In the original processing: Using reference gene primer amplification, nucleated cell counts were estimated. TCRdb's table, derived via immunoSEQ multiplex PCR, lists solely in-frame clones and lacks some. V and J calls and clone size come straight from that table; D and trimming were deduced from the DNA. Here the sample spans 120,000 or so clones, about 75% being singletons. This TCR derives from a woman of 80 years or more with active or convalescent COVID-19. Sequencing input: peripheral blood. V and J are TRBV4-2 and TRBJ1-2, with D perhaps TRBD1 (6 bases). The CDR3 nucleotides read TGTGCCAGCAGCCAAGGACAGGACGACCCCTACACCTTC. It yields the protein CASSQGQDDPYTF.